This TCR beta chain was retrieved from a study of blood T cell repertoires in COVID-19. The table came from immunoSEQ multiplex PCR; TCRdb's copy has only in-frame clones and leaves some out. The table lists under 250,000 clones, around 85% of them singletons. This CDR3 comprises 17 residues. The germline CDR1 and CDR2 sequences are SGHDT and YYEEEE. V dropped 0 bases and J dropped 0; count of bases not matched to a gene: 5. The source of this sequence is a woman aged 45-65 years with acute COVID-19. Sequencing was carried out using PBMCs or T cells enriched from blood (not recorded which). The chain carries TRBV5-6 and TRBJ2-1, with TRBD1 matching 8 bases. The CDR3 protein is CASSLGTGYRSYNEQFF. The CDR3 DNA reads as TGTGCCAGCAGCTTGGGGACAGGGTACCGCTCCTACAATGAGCAGTTCTTC.